This T cell receptor (beta chain) is from a study of beta chain features in type 1 diabetes. Study-level findings and limits: TCRB rearrangement may or may not be influenced by HLA type; here this remained unresolved. TCRB CDR3s from Type 1 diabetes patients were moderately but significantly shorter in all four CD4+ subsets.

Comments on this clone: Its antigen is as yet unknown.

Sorting that relied on CD45RO/CCR7/CD25/CD127/CD95/CD27 yielded CD4+ naive, central memory, regulatory and stem cell-like memory cells. Sorted cells reached over 95% purity in every population. Isolated RNA was reverse transcribed in full, so expressed TCRB transcripts were sequenced. Naive, central memory and regulatory T cell samples averaged around 3.3 million reads. Produced via immunoSEQ multiplex PCR; TCRdb's table is partial and in-frame only. The sample has 400,000 or so clones, roughly 12% seen once; the top ten hold 0.0095% to 0.012%. The CDR3 length is 15 residues. The ends lost 4 bases at V and 9 bases at J; junction bases unmatched: 12. The germline V gene has CDR1 SGHNT and CDR2 YYREEE (reference sequence).

The clonotype was recovered from a woman aged 18-30 years with type 1 diabetes. J is TRBJ2-1 and V is TRBV5-4, with 8 bases that match TRBD2. Specimen: naive CD4+ T cells from blood. The CDR3 here is CASSPSLSGSGEQFF. The CDR3 DNA reads TGTGCCAGCAGCCCCTCACTAAGCGGGAGTGGTGAGCAGTTCTTC.